The clone carrying this T cell receptor beta chain was seen a few times. What it binds is not known. A read error is likely here: a far larger clone is one base away. This sample includes further DNA sequences coding for the same CDR3. This record belongs to a study of shared clonotypes between healthy human individuals. Whole-study results and caveats: The authors sampled blood alone, and tissue repertoires likely differ.

CDR3 size: 13 residues. In germline, CDR1 is SGHVS, CDR2 FNYEAQ. Trimming took off 4 bases at V and 3 bases at J, with 10 bases between the two ends. Only in-frame clones appear in the TCRdb table, and some are missing; sequencing was by immunoSEQ multiplex PCR. The sample contains 110,000 or so clones, about 63% of which appear only once. Specimen: memory CD8+ T cells sorted from blood. Subset meaning: CD45RO+ cells pooled with CCR7-negative TemRA cells. This receptor was taken from a woman younger than 45 in good health. The gene calls are TRBV7-6 and TRBJ2-7; D uncertain. DNA for the CDR3: TGTGCCAGCAGCTCAGGACCGAACTACGAGCAGTACTTC. This codes for CASSSGPNYEQYF.